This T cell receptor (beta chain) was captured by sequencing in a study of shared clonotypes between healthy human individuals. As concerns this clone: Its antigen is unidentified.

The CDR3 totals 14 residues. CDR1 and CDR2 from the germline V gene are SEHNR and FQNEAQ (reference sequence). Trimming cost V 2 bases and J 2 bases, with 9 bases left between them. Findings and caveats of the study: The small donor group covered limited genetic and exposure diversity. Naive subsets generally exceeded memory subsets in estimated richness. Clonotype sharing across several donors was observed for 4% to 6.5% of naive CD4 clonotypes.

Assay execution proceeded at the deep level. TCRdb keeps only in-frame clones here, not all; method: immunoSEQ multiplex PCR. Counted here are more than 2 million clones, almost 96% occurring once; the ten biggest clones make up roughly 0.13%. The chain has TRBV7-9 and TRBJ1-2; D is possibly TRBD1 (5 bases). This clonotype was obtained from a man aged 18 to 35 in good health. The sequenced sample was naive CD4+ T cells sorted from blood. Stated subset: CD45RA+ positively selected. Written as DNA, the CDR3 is TGTGCCAGCAGCTTAAGTGGGGGGAACTATGGCTACACCTTC. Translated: CASSLSGGNYGYTF. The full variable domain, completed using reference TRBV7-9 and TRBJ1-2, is DTGVSQNPRHKITKRGQNVTFRCDPISEHNRLYWYRQTLGQGPEFLTYFQNEAQLEKSRLLSDRFSAERPKGSFSTLEIQRTEQGDSAMYLCASSLSGGNYGYTFGSGTRLTVV.